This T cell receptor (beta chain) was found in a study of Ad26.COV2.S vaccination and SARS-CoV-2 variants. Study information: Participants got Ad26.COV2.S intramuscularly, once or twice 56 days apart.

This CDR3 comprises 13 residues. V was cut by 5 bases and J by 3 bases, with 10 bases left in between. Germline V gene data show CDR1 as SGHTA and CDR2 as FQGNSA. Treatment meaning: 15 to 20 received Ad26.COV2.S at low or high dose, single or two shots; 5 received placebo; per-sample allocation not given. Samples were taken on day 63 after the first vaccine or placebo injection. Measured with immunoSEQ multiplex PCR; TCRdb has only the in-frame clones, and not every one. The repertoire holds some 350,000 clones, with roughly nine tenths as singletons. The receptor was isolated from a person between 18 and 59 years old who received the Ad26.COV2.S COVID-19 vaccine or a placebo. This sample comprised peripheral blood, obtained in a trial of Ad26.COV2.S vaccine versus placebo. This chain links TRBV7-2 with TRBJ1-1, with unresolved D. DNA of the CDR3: TGTGCCAGCAGCCCCTCCAAGTACACTGAAGCTTTCTTT. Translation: CASSPSKYTEAFF.